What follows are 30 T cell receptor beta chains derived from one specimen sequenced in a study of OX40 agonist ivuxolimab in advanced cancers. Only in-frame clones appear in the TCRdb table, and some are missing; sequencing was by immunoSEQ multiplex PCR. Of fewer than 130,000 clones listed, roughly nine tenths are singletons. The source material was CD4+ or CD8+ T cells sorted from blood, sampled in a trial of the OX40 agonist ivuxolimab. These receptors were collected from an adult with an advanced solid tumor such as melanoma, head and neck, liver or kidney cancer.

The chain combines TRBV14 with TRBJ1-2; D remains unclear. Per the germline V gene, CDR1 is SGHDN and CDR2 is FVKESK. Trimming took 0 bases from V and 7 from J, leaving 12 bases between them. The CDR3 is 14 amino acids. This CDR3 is CASSQDARFFGYTF. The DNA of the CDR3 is TGTGCCAGCAGCCAAGATGCCAGGTTCTTTGGCTACACCTTC.

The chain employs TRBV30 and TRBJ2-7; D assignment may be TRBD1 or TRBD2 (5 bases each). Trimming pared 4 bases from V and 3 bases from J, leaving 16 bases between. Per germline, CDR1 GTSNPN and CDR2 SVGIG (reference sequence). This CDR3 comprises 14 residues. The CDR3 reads CAWTDGGKSYEQYF. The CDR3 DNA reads TGTGCCTGGACCGATGGGGGAAAAAGCTACGAGCAGTACTTC.

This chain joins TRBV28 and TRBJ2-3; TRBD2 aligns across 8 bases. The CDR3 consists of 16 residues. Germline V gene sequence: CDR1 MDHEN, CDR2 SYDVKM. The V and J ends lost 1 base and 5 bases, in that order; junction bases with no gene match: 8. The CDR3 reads CASSLFPRGARDTQYF. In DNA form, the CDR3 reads TGTGCCAGCAGTTTATTCCCGCGGGGGGCCCGAGATACGCAGTATTTT.

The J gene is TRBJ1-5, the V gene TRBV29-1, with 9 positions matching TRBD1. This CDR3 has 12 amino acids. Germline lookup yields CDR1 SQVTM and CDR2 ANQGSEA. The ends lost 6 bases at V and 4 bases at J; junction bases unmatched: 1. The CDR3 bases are TGCAGCGTCGGGACAGGGAATCAGCCCCAGCATTTT. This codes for CSVGTGNQPQHF. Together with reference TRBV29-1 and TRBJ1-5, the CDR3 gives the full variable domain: SAVISQKPSRDICQRGTSLTIQCQVDSQVTMMFWYRQQPGQSLTLIATANQGSEATYESGFVIDKFPISRPNLTFSTLTVSNMSPEDSSIYLCSVGTGNQPQHFGDGTRLSIL.

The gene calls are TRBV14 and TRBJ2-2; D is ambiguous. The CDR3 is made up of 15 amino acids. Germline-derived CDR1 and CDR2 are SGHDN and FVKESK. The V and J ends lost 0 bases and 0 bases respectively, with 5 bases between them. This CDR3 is CASSQDLANTGELFF. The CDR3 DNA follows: TGTGCCAGCAGCCAAGATTTGGCGAACACCGGGGAGCTGTTTTTT.

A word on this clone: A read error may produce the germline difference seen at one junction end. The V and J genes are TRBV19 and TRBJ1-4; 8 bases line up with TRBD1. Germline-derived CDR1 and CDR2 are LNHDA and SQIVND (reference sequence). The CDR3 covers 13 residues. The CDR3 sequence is CASRHNGDPGQVF. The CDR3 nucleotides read TGTGCCAGTAGACATAATGGAGATCCGGGACAGGTTTTT.

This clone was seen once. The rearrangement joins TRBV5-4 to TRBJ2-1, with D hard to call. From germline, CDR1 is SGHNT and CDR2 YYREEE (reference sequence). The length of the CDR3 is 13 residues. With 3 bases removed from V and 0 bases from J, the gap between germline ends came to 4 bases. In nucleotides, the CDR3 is TGTGCCAGCAGCTCCCGCTCCTACAATGAGCAGTTCTTC. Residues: CASSSRSYNEQFF.

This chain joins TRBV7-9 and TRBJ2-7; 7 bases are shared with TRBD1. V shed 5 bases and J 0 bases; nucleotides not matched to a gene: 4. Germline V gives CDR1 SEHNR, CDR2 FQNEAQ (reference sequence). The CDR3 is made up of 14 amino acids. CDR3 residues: CASSNAGGSYEQYF. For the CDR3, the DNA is TGTGCCAGCAGCAACGCAGGGGGCTCCTACGAGCAGTACTTC.

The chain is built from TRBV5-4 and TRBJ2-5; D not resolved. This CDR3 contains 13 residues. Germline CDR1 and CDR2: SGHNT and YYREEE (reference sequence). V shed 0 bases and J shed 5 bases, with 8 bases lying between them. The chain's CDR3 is CASSLGEVETQYF. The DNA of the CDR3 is TGTGCCAGCAGCTTGGGAGAGGTGGAGACCCAGTACTTC. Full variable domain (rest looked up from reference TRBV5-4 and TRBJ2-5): ETGVTQSPTHLIKTRGQQVTLRCSSQSGHNTVSWYQQALGQGPQFIFQYYREEENGRGNFPPRFSGLQFPNYSSELNVNALELDDSALYLCASSLGEVETQYFGPGTRLLVL.

CDR3 residues: CASSVEGPGQPNYGYTF. The DNA for the CDR3 is TGTGCCAGCAGCGTAGAGGGGCCGGGACAGCCTAACTATGGCTACACCTTC. This rearrangement joins TRBV9 to TRBJ1-2, with 7 bases identical to TRBD1. The CDR3 runs to 17 residues. V shed 0 bases and J 0 bases; nucleotides not matched to a gene: 8. Germline-derived CDR1 and CDR2 are SGDLS and YYNGEE. The entire variable domain, with the rest obtained from reference TRBV9 and TRBJ1-2, is as follows: DSGVTQTPKHLITATGQRVTLRCSPRSGDLSVYWYQQSLDQGLQFLIQYYNGEERAKGNILERFSAQQFPDLHSELNLSSLELGDSALYFCASSVEGPGQPNYGYTFGSGTRLTVV.

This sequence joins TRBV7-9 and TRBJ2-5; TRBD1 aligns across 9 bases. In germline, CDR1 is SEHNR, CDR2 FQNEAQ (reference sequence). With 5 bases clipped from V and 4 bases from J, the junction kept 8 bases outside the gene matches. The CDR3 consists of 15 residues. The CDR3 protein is CASSPPGQGLETQYF. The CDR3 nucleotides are TGTGCCAGCAGCCCCCCGGGACAGGGCTTAGAGACCCAGTACTTC.

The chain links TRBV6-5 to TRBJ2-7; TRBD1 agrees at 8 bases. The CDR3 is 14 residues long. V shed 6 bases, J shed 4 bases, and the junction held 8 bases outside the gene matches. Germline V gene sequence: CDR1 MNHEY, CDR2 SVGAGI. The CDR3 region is CASSRHRTGYEQYF. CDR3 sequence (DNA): TGTGCCAGCAGCCGTCACCGGACAGGGTACGAGCAGTACTTC.

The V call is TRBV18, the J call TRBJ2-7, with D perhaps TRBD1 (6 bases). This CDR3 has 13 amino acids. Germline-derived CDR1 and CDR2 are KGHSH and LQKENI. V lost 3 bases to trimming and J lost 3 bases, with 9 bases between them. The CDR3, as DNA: TGTGCCAGCTCACCCGGACAGAACTACGAGCAGTACTTC. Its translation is CASSPGQNYEQYF. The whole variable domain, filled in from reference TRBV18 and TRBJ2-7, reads NAGVMQNPRHLVRRRGQEARLRCSPMKGHSHVYWYRQLPEEGLKFMVYLQKENIIDESGMPKERFSAEFPKEGPSILRIQQVVRGDSAAYFCASSPGQNYEQYFGPGTRLTVT.

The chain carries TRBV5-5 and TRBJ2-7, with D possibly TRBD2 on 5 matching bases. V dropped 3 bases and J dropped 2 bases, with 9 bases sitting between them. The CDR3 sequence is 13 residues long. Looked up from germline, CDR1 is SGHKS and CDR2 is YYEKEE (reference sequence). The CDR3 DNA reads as TGTGCCAGCAGCTGGGAGATGGCCTACGAGCAGTACTTC. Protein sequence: CASSWEMAYEQYF.

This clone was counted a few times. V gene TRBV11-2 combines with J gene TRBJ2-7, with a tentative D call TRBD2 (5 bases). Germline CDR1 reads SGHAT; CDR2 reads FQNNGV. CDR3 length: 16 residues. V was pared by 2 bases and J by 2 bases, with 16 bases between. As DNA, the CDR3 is TGTGCCAGCAGCTTATTTGGTTCCGTCGGGACCTACGAGCAGTACTTC. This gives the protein CASSLFGSVGTYEQYF.

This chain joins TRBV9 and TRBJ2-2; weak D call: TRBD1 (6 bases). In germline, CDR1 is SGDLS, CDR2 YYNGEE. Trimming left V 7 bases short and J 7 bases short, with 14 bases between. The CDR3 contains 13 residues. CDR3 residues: CASAQGIGGELFF. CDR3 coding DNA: TGTGCCAGCGCGCAGGGGATAGGCGGGGAGCTGTTTTTT.

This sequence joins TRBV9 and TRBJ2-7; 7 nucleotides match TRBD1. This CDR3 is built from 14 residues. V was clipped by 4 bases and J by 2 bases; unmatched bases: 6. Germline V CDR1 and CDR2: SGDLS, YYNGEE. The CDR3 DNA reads TGTGCCAGCAGCTCGCAGGGGGTCGCCTACGAGCAGTACTTC. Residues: CASSSQGVAYEQYF.

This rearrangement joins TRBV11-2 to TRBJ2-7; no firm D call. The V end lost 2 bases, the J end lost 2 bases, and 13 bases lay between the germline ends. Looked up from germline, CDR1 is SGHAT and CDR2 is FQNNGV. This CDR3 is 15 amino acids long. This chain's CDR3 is CASSLISDGTYEQYF. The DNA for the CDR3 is TGTGCCAGCAGCTTAATCTCAGACGGTACCTACGAGCAGTACTTC.

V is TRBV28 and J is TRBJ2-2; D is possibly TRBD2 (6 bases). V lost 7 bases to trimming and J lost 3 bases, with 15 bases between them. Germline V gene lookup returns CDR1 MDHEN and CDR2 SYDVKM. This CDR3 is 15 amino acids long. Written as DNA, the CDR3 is TGTGCCAGCAACGCGGGGACGGTATACACCGGGGAGCTGTTTTTT. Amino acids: CASNAGTVYTGELFF.

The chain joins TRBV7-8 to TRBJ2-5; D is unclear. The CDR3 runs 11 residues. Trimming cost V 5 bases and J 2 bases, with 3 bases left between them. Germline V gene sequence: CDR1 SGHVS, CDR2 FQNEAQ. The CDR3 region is CASSPQETQYF. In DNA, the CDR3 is TGTGCCAGCAGCCCTCAAGAGACCCAGTACTTC.

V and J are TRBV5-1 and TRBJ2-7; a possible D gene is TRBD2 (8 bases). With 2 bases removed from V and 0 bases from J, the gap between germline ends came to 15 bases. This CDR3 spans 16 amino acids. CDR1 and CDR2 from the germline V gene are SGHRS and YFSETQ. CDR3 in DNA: TGCGCCAGCAGCTTTTCCGGGGGGGACAGCTCCTACGAGCAGTACTTC. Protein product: CASSFSGGDSSYEQYF. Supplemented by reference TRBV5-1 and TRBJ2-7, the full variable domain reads KAGVTQTPRYLIKTRGQQVTLSCSPISGHRSVSWYQQTPGQGLQFLFEYFSETQRNKGNFPGRFSGRQFSNSRSEMNVSTLELGDSALYLCASSFSGGDSSYEQYFGPGTRLTVT.

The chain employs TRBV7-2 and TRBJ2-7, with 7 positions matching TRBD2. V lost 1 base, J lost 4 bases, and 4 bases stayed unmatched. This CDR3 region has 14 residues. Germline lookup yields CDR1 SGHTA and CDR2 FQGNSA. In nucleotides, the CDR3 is TGTGCCAGCAGCTTAGACGGGGGGAGGTACGAGCAGTACTTC. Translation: CASSLDGGRYEQYF.

The CDR3 region is CASRGTGATNEKLFF. The CDR3 DNA follows: TGCGCCAGCAGAGGAACAGGGGCAACTAATGAAAAACTGTTTTTT. The chain has TRBV5-1 and TRBJ1-4, with TRBD1 identical over 7 bases. J was trimmed by 0 bases and V by 5 bases; bases with no gene match: 4. The CDR3 length is 15 residues. Germline V gene data show CDR1 as SGHRS and CDR2 as YFSETQ. Drawing the rest from reference TRBV5-1 and TRBJ1-4, the complete variable domain is KAGVTQTPRYLIKTRGQQVTLSCSPISGHRSVSWYQQTPGQGLQFLFEYFSETQRNKGNFPGRFSGRQFSNSRSEMNVSTLELGDSALYLCASRGTGATNEKLFFGSGTQLSVL.

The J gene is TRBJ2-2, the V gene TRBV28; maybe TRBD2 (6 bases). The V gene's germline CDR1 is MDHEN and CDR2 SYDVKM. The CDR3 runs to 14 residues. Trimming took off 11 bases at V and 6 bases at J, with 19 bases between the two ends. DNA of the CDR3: TGTGCCCCTGCTCGGGGGAGGTCAGCCGGGGAGCTGTTTTTT. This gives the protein CAPARGRSAGELFF.

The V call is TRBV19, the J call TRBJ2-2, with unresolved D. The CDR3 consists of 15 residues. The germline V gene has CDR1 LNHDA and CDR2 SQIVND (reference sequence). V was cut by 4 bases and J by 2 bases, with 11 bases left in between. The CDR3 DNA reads TGTGCCAGTAGTACGACTCTCGATAACACCGGGGAGCTGTTTTTT. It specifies CASSTTLDNTGELFF.

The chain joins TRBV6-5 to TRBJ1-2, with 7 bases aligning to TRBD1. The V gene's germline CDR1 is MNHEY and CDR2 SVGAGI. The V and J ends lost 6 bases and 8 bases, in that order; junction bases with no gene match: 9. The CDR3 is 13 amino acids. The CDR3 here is CASSTPPTGGYTF. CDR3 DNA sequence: TGTGCCAGCAGCACACCTCCGACAGGGGGCTACACCTTC.

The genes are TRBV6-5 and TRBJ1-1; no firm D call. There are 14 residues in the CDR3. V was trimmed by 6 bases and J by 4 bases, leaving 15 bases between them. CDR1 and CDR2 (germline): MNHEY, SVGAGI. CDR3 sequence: CASSLHLSGTEAFF. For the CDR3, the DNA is TGTGCCAGCAGCCTTCACCTTAGCGGCACTGAAGCTTTCTTT.

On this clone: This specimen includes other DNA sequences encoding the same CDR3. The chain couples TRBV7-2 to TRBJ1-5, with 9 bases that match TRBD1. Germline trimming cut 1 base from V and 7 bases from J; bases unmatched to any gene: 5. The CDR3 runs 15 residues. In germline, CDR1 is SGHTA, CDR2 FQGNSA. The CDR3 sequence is CASSLGGQGGQPQHF. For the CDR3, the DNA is TGTGCCAGCAGCTTAGGGGGACAGGGTGGGCAGCCCCAGCATTTT.

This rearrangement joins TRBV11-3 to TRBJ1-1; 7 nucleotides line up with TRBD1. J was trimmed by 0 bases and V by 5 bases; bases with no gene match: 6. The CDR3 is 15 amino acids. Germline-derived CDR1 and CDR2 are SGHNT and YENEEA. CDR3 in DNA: TGTGCCAGCAGCCCTGGACAGGAGCTGAACACTGAAGCTTTCTTT. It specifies CASSPGQELNTEAFF.

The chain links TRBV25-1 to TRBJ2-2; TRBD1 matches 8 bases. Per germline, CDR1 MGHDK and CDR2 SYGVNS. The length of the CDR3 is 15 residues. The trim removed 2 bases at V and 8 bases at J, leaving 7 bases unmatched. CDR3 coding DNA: TGTGCCAGCAGTGAAACGTCAGGGGGCGGTGGGGAGCTGTTTTTT. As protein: CASSETSGGGGELFF. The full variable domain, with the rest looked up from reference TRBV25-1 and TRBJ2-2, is EADIYQTPRYLVIGTGKKITLECSQTMGHDKMYWYQQDPGMELHLIHYSYGVNSTEKGDLSSESTVSRIRTEHFPLTLESARPSHTSQYLCASSETSGGGGELFFGEGSRLTVL.